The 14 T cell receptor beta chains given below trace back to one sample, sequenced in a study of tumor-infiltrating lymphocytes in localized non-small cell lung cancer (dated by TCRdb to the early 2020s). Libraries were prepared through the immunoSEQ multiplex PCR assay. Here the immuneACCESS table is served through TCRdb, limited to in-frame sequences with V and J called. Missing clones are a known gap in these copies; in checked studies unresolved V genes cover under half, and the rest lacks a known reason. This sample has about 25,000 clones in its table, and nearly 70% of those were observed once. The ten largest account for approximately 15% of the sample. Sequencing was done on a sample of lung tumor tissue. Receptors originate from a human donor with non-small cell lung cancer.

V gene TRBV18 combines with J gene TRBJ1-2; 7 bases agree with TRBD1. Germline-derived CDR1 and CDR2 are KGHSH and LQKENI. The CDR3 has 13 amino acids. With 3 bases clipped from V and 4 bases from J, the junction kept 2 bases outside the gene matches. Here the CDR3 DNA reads TGTGCCAGCTCACCGAGGACAGGCTATGGCTACACCTTC. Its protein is CASSPRTGYGYTF.

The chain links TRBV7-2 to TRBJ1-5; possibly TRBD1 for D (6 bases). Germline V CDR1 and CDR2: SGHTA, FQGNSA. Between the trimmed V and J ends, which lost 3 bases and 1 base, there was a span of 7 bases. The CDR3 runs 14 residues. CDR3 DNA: TGTGCCAGCAGCTTCGGACAGAGCAATCAGCCCCAGCATTTT. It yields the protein CASSFGQSNQPQHF.

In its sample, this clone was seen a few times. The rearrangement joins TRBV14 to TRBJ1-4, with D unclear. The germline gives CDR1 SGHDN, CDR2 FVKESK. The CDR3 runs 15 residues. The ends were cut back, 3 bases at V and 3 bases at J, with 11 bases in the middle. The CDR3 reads CASSHGGEANEKLFF. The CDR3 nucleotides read TGTGCCAGCAGCCATGGTGGAGAGGCTAATGAAAAACTGTTTTTT.

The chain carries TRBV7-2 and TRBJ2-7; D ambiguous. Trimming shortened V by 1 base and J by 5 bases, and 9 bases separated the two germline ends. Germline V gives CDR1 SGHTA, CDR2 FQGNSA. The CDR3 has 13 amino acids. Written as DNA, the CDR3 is TGTGCCAGCAGCTTAGGGTGGAGTAACGAGCAGTACTTC. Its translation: CASSLGWSNEQYF.

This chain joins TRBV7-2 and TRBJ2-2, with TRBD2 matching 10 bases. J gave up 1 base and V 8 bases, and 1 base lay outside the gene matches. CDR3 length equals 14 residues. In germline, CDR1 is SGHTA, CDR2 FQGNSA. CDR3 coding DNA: TGTGCCAGCCGGACTAGCGGGAACACCGGGGAGCTGTTTTTT. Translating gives CASRTSGNTGELFF.

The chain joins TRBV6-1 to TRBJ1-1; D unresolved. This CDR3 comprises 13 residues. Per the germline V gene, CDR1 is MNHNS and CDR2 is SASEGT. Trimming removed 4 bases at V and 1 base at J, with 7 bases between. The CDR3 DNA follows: TGTGCCAGCAGTGCGGATAGGAACACTGAAGCTTTCTTT. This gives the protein CASSADRNTEAFF.

The CDR3 DNA sequence: TGCAGCGTTGCCGGCACCCCGGACACCTACAATGAGCAGTTCTTC. Translated, it gives CSVAGTPDTYNEQFF. This chain links TRBV29-1 with TRBJ2-1; D perhaps matches TRBD1 (5 bases). V lost 4 bases and J lost 2, with 15 bases in between. This CDR3 is 15 amino acids long. Germline-derived CDR1 and CDR2 are SQVTM and ANQGSEA.

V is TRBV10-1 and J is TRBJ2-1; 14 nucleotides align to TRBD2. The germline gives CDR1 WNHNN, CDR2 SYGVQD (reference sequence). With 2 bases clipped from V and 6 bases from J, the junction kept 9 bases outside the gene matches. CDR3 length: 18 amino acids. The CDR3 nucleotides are TGCGCCAGCAGTGAGACTGGGACTAGCGGGAGCACGGGCAATGAGCAGTTCTTC. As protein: CASSETGTSGSTGNEQFF.

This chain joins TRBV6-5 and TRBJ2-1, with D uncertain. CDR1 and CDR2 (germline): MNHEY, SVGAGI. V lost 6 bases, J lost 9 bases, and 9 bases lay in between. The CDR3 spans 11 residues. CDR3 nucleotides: TGTGCCAGCAGAAGAGGTGCTGAGCAGTTCTTC. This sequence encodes CASRRGAEQFF.

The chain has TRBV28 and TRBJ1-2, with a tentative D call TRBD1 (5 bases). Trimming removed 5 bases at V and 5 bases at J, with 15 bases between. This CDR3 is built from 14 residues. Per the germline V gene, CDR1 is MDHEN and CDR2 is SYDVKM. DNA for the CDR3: TGTGCCAGCAGTCGGGACCGCTTCGGGTATGGCTACACCTTC. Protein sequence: CASSRDRFGYGYTF.

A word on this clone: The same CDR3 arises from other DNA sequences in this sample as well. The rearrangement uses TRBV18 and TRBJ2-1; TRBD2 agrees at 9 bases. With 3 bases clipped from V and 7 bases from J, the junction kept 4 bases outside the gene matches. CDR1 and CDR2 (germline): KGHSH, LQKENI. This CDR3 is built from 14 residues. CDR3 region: CASSPGTSLNEQFF. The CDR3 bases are TGTGCCAGCTCACCGGGGACTAGCCTGAATGAGCAGTTCTTC.

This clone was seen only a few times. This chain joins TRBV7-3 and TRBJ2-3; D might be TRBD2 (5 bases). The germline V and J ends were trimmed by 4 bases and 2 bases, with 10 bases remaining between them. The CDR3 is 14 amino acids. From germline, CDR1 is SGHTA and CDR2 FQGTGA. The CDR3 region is CASSSLGVTDTQYF. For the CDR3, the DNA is TGTGCCAGCAGCTCACTAGGCGTCACAGATACGCAGTATTTT.

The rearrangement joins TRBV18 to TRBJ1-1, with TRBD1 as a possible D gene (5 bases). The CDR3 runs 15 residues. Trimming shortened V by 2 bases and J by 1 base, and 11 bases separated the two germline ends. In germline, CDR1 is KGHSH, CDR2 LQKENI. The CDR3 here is CASSPKKRGNTEAFF. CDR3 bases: TGTGCCAGCTCACCAAAAAAGAGGGGGAACACTGAAGCTTTCTTT.

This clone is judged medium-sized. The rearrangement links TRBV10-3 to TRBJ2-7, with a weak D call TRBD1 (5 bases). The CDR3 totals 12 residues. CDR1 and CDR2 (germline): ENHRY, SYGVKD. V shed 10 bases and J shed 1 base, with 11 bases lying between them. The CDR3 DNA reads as TGTGCCAACCAGGGAAGGTCCTACGAGCAGTACTTC. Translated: CANQGRSYEQYF.